This T cell receptor (beta chain) was found in a study of blood T cells in healthy people across ages (dated by TCRdb to the mid-2010s). About the study as a whole: Template switching captured roughly one uniquely barcoded TCR beta cDNA molecule per two T cells in model experiments. Donors were grouped into four age groups: young (average about 15 years), middle-aged (39), aged (around 60) and long-lived (approximately 78). Age-related changes in TCR beta repertoire diversity were measured in the study by deep sequencing normalized with unique cDNA molecular identifiers. To avoid experimental bias, donors of different ages were randomly spread across the sequencing lanes. Two additional independent replicas of 1 million unique cDNA reads from the same blood draw were analyzed for two donors (one aged 18 to 30 and one aged 80 or older). What the study reported, not specific to this receptor: Estimates of total diversity based on one million sequenced T cells were considered lower bounds and underestimates. Compared with the aged group, the long-lived group had more naive CD4+ T cells, fewer expanded clones and increased TCR diversity, suggesting age selection. The CMV infection status of donors was not known, potentially confounding age-related changes in expanded clonotypes. A strong correlation was found between observed TCR beta diversity and the percentage of naive T cells measured by flow cytometry. Observed TCR beta diversity per million T cells fell roughly linearly with age, and a significant reduction was already apparent by age roughly 40. Since profiling was done on bulk unsorted PBMCs, naive and antigen-experienced compartments could not be conclusively compared.

This clonotype appeared many times. Its binding antigen is unknown. No base qualities exist here, and no much larger clone lies one base off it. The method behind the library was 5' RACE. Sequenced on an Illumina HiSeq 2500. A second roughly 6 to 11 cycle PCR used a sample-barcoded 5' primer and a J-beta primer mix. A template-switch 5' adaptor carrying 12 random nucleotides introduced a unique molecular identifier onto each TCR beta cDNA molecule. Each sample yielded at least 2.5 million CDR3-containing paired-end reads. The Mint cDNA synthesis kit, primed by a TRBC-specific oligonucleotide, was used to synthesize first-strand cDNA from all RNA. After uracil-DNA glycosylase treatment, a first 18-cycle PCR used universal primers M1SS and BC2_uni_R on all cDNA. The original pipeline was this. For normalization, 1 million high-quality reads were randomly selected from each sample, with every read carrying a distinct molecular identifier. Instead of being binned into consensus sequences, reads that shared molecular identifiers were thrown out. MiTCR, with a Q25 quality threshold and the strictest error-elimination algorithm, was used for CDR3 identification, clonotype clustering and error correction. A nonparametric unseen species model with Euler transformation was used to estimate a lower bound on total TCR beta diversity. Using fastp at Q25 and MiXCR, TCRdb reprocessed the public reads and kept productive beta chains. Each entry merges the rows of one CDR3 protein and shows their most common DNA and genes. These V and J calls rely on TCRdb rather than the paper's analysis. This sample comprises 790,000 or so distinct CDR3 sequences, more than 50% of them detected only once. About a quarter of the sample is taken by the ten largest.

The donors were some 39 Caucasian individuals from Russia, aged roughly 6 to 100 years, who were systemically healthy. Around 10 milliliters of peripheral blood were collected from each donor into EDTA-treated Vacutainer tubes. Ficoll-Paque density-gradient centrifugation was used to isolate PBMCs, with at least 7 million obtained per sample. Total RNA, at least 5.5 micrograms per sample, was extracted from PBMCs with Trizol reagent. For every donor, flow cytometry on a PBMC aliquot measured the percentage of naive CD45RAhigh/CD27high T cells. V is pared back by 0 bases and J by 0 bases, with 7 bases lying between the germline termini. CDR1 and CDR2 are drawn from the germline V gene: SGDLS, YYNGEE. Its CDR3 holds 14 amino acids, cysteine through phenylalanine. Only CDR3 DNA is held: 42 bases, read in frame from base 1.

The sample taken for sequencing was blood. This receptor chain uses TRBV9 and TRBJ2-7; no D gene is confidently identified. The sequence was obtained from a man between 35 and 55 years old in good health. At the DNA level, the sequence is TGTGCCAGCAGCGTAGGAATTAGCTCCTACGAGCAGTACTTC. Its translation is CASSVGISSYEQYF.